This entry features one T cell receptor beta chain sequence. In the authors' methods: It was from reference gene primer amplification that nucleated cell counts were estimated. Sequencing was performed with immunoSEQ multiplex PCR; in TCRdb, only in-frame clones are kept and a portion is missing. V and J calls and clone size are as listed in that table; D and trimming were resolved from the DNA. The sample carries approximately 35,000 clones, over 75% recorded once. The CDR3 contains 14 residues. V shed 2 bases, J shed 3 bases, and the junction held 4 bases outside the gene matches. CDR1 and CDR2 (germline): SGHTA, FQGNSA. This specimen belongs to a study of blood T cell repertoires in COVID-19. Study details: Some COVID-19 samples were acute and others convalescent; all came from the United States, Italy and Spain. Nucleic acid was either cDNA or gDNA, and it came from T cells, B-cell-depleted T cells, or PBMCs.

The clonotype was recovered from a man in his sixties with active COVID-19. V and J are TRBV7-2 and TRBJ2-7; 7 positions agree with TRBD2. Specimen: peripheral blood. CDR3 sequence (DNA): TGTGCCAGCAGCTTAAGGCCTAGCGGCTACGAGCAGTACTTC. Amino acids: CASSLRPSGYEQYF.